Listed below are T cell receptor beta chains from one sample, sequenced in a study of cytomegalovirus exposure and HLA in healthy donors. Data came from immunoSEQ multiplex PCR; TCRdb stores just in-frame clones and leaves some out. Here the sample spans 150,000 to 200,000 clones, around 79% being singletons. Sequenced material: PBMCs. The source is a man aged 45-60 years in good health and CMV-seropositive. The CDR3 runs from the conserved cysteine through the conserved F or W. A D gene is named only where the DNA matches it firmly. Not every row has a clone size; where given, it reads once, few, many or a size class.

j_call d_call v_call clone_size cdr3_nt cdr3_aa
TRBJ1-2 TRBD1 TRBV6-6 . TGTGCCAGCAGTTACTCGCGACAGGGGGTTTCTGGCTACACCTTC CASSYSRQGVSGYTF
TRBJ1-1 . TRBV9 once TGTGCCAGCAGCCCAGTGGGCGAGACGGTGAACACTGAAGCTTTCTTT CASSPVGETVNTEAFF
TRBJ1-5 . TRBV6-5 . TGTGCCAGCAGTCCAGGGACTGCGGGTCAGCCCCAGCATTTT CASSPGTAGQPQHF
TRBJ2-1 TRBD2 TRBV5-1 . TGCGCCAGCAGCGCTAATAGCGGGGGGAACTACAATGAGCAGTTCTTC CASSANSGGNYNEQFF
TRBJ2-7 TRBD1 TRBV18 . TGTGCCAGCTCTAACAGGGGACGAGATTCATGGTCGCAGTACTTC CASSNRGRDSWSQYF
TRBJ2-1 TRBD1 TRBV5-4 few TGTGCCAGCAGGCCCGGGACAGGGGCGGGTGGTGAGCAGTTCTTC CASRPGTGAGGEQFF
TRBJ2-6 . TRBV5-6 . TGTGCCAGCAGCTGGACAGTCTCTGGGGCCAACGTCCTGACTTTC CASSWTVSGANVLTF
TRBJ2-7 . TRBV7-9 . TGTTCCAGCAGCTTTCAAACTTACGAGCAGTACTTC CSSSFQTYEQYF
TRBJ1-3 . TRBV27 . TGTGCCAGCAGTAAACTCGGTCCTGGAAACACCATATATTTT CASSKLGPGNTIYF
TRBJ1-5 . TRBV27 . TGTGCCAGCAGTTTCGGGGGAAGGGGTAGTCAGCCCCAGCATTTT CASSFGGRGSQPQHF
TRBJ2-1 . TRBV27 . TGTGCCAGCAGTTTAAAGATTCCCGCTTCAGGAAATGAGCAGTTCTTC CASSLKIPASGNEQFF
TRBJ1-5 TRBD1 TRBV7-2 . TGTGCCAGCAGCACTGGACAGGGTAATCAGCCCCAGCATTTT CASSTGQGNQPQHF
TRBJ2-5 TRBD1 TRBV5-6 . TGTGCCAGTTTAAGGGGGCGCGGAGAGACCCAGTACTTC CASLRGRGETQYF
TRBJ1-2 TRBD1 TRBV18 . TGTGCCAGCTCACCTGGGACAGGGGGTACATCTGGCTACACCTTC CASSPGTGGTSGYTF
TRBJ2-4 TRBD2 TRBV4-1 . TGCGCCAGCAGCCAAGGACTAGCGGGGGGGCGTGCCAAAAACATTCAGTACTTC CASSQGLAGGRAKNIQYF
TRBJ2-1 TRBD2 TRBV27 . TGTGCCAGCAGTGTGACTAGCGGGGGAAGCTCCTACAATGAGCAGTTCTTC CASSVTSGGSSYNEQFF
TRBJ2-5 TRBD1 TRBV19 once TGTGCCAGTAGGAAGGGGGCAGAAGAGACCCAGTACTTC CASRKGAEETQYF
TRBJ2-1 . TRBV2 few TGTGCCAGCAGTGGGACGACTGTCCGGGGGGCATACAATGAGCAGTTCTTC CASSGTTVRGAYNEQFF
TRBJ1-5 TRBD1 TRBV5-4 . TGTGCCAGCAGCTTCGGGACAGGAGGGCGTAATCAGCCCCAGCATTTT CASSFGTGGRNQPQHF
TRBJ1-5 TRBD1 TRBV6-4 . TGTGCCAGCAAAACAGGGGTCAGTAATCAGCCCCAGCATTTT CASKTGVSNQPQHF
TRBJ2-3 TRBD2 TRBV6-1 . TGTGCCAGCAGTGCAAGCGGGACGGCGAACACAGATACGCAGTATTTT CASSASGTANTDTQYF
TRBJ1-1 TRBD1 TRBV19 once TGTGCCAGTAGTTGGACAGGAGAAACTGAAGCTCTCTTT CASSWTGETEALF
TRBJ2-7 . TRBV5-6 . TGTGCCAGCGAGCGGACAGCCAAGTCATCCTACGAGCAGTACTTC CASERTAKSSYEQYF
TRBJ2-3 TRBD2 TRBV7-2 few TGTGCCAGCACCCCACGGGGGGGGGACCGGGGTACGCAGTATTTT CASTPRGGDRGTQYF
TRBJ2-3 TRBD2 TRBV5-1 . TGCGCCAGCAGCCCCTCCCGGGGGGGTGCTCGCACAGATACGCAGTATTTT CASSPSRGGARTDTQYF
TRBJ1-2 TRBD1 TRBV19 . TGTGCCAGTAGTATCTCGACCAGGACAGGTGGCTACACCTTC CASSISTRTGGYTF
TRBJ2-1 . TRBV27 . TGTGCCAGCAGTTTAGGTTTGGGACTCCACGGTCAATACAATGAGCAGTTCTTC CASSLGLGLHGQYNEQFF
TRBJ1-2 . TRBV28 . TGTGCCAGCAGTCTTTATGGCTACACCTTC CASSLYGYTF
TRBJ2-5 TRBD2 TRBV9 . TGTGCCAGCAGCGTAGAGGGAGGGTCCACAGAGACCCAGTACTTC CASSVEGGSTETQYF
TRBJ2-2 . TRBV18 . TGTGCCAGCTCACCACCGGAGGGATCTGGCGGGGAGCTGTTTTTT CASSPPEGSGGELFF
TRBJ1-1 . TRBV28 . TGTGCCAGCAGTAGGGAGGGGAACACTGAAGCTTTCTTT CASSREGNTEAFF
TRBJ1-1 . TRBV9 . TGTGCCAGCAGCGCTTCCGGCCTTGGGGCGAACACTGAAGCTTTCTTT CASSASGLGANTEAFF
TRBJ1-2 . TRBV5-8 . TGTGCCAGCAGCTTCGACCAGGACATTTATGGCTACACCTTC CASSFDQDIYGYTF
TRBJ2-2 TRBD2 TRBV7-9 . TGTGCCAGCAGCCACGGGGGGTATGGCACCGGGGAGCTGTTTTTT CASSHGGYGTGELFF
TRBJ1-2 . TRBV18 . TGTGCCAGCTCACCACCGTCAGGGGTCGGCTACACCTTC CASSPPSGVGYTF
TRBJ1-1 . TRBV27 . TGTGCCAGCAGTTTGAGGGGATCGGGAGGCAGGACTGAAGCTTTCTTT CASSLRGSGGRTEAFF
TRBJ1-4 TRBD1 TRBV5-1 few TGCGCCAGCAGAAAAGACAGGGGGCGATCGGCTAATGAAAAACTGTTTTTT CASRKDRGRSANEKLFF
TRBJ2-7 . TRBV7-2 once TGTGCCAGCAGCCCTATAGGGCGGGGTTCCTCCTACGAGCAGTACTTC CASSPIGRGSSYEQYF
TRBJ1-1 . TRBV9 . TGTGCCAGCAGCCAGATCGGCAGGGTTAAGGGGAACACTGAAGCTTTCTTT CASSQIGRVKGNTEAFF
TRBJ2-2 TRBD1 TRBV25-1 . TGTGCCAGCAGTCTCCCCGGGACAGGTAACACCGGGGAGCTGTTTTTT CASSLPGTGNTGELFF
TRBJ1-5 TRBD1 TRBV6-5 . TGTGCCAGCAACAACAGGGGGAACAATCAGCCCCAGCATTTT CASNNRGNNQPQHF
TRBJ1-2 . TRBV4-3 . TGCGCCAGCAGCCAAGATTGGGGCGGGGGGGCTGGTAGCTATGGCTACACCTTC CASSQDWGGGAGSYGYTF
TRBJ1-6 TRBD1 TRBV5-6 once TGTGCCAGCAGCTTGGTGATTTCCCGGGGACAGGGCACTTCACCCCTCCACTTT CASSLVISRGQGTSPLHF
TRBJ1-2 TRBD1 TRBV5-1 . TGCGCCAGCAGCTTTCCGGGACAGGGGATGGTTGGCTACACCTTC CASSFPGQGMVGYTF
TRBJ2-7 . TRBV2 . TGTGCCAGCAGTGAAGTCAGGTACTACGAGCAGTACTTC CASSEVRYYEQYF
TRBJ1-2 TRBD1 TRBV2 . TGTGCCAGCAGTGAACTCCGGGACAGGGCTAACTATGGCTACACCTTC CASSELRDRANYGYTF
TRBJ2-3 . TRBV10-3 . TGTGCCATCAGTGAGGACAGTGCTAGCACAGATACGCAGTATTTT CAISEDSASTDTQYF
TRBJ2-1 . TRBV5-4 . TGTGCCAGCAGCTTGGATGTGTTCGGGGACAATGAGCAGTTCTTC CASSLDVFGDNEQFF
TRBJ2-2 . TRBV7-9 . TGTGCCAGCAGCTTACTCGTCCCCCGGCTAACGGGCACCGGGGAGCTGTTTTTT CASSLLVPRLTGTGELFF
TRBJ2-3 . TRBV5-6 . TGTGCCAGCAGGTTGGACAACACAGATACGCAGTATTTT CASRLDNTDTQYF
TRBJ1-4 . TRBV7-9 . TGTGCCAGCAGGGCGGATGAAAAACTGTTTTTT CASRADEKLFF
TRBJ1-3 . TRBV5-1 few TGCGCCAGCAGCGGGGACACGTCTGGAAACACCATATATTTT CASSGDTSGNTIYF